One and the same sample provided the 20 T cell receptor beta chains below, sequenced in a study of beta chain features in type 1 diabetes. Of the isolated RNA, all was reverse transcribed, and so the sequenced material was expressed TCRB transcripts. Measured with immunoSEQ multiplex PCR; TCRdb has only the in-frame clones, and not every one. This table holds 400,000 to 450,000 clones, over 11% found once. Source material: naive CD4+ T cells from blood. The receptors originated from a man aged 25 to 45 in good health.

This clone showed up just a few times. This chain links TRBV13 with TRBJ2-3; 16 nucleotides align to TRBD2. This CDR3 region has 21 residues. Germline lookup yields CDR1 PRHDT and CDR2 FYEKMQ (reference sequence). The ends lost 5 bases at V and 3 bases at J; junction bases unmatched: 17. CDR3 bases: TGTGCCAGCAGCCCAGGCGGAGGCCCGGGACTAGCGGGAGGGGGTACAGATACGCAGTATTTT. This codes for CASSPGGGPGLAGGGTDTQYF.

V and J are TRBV7-2 and TRBJ1-4; 8 bases match TRBD1. CDR1 is SGHTA, CDR2 FQGNSA, per germline. This CDR3 comprises 14 residues. After removal of 5 bases from V and 6 bases from J, the junction contained 5 bases not matched to a gene. The DNA for the CDR3 is TGTGCCAGCAGCCCACCGGGACAGGATGAAAAACTGTTTTTT. Protein sequence: CASSPPGQDEKLFF.

This chain links TRBV13 with TRBJ2-3; weak D call: TRBD2 (5 bases). The V and J ends lost 2 bases and 1 base respectively, with 10 bases between them. Germline loops: CDR1 PRHDT, CDR2 FYEKMQ (reference sequence). The CDR3 consists of 15 residues. CDR3 residues: CASSLIRGGTDTQYF. In nucleotides, the CDR3 is TGTGCCAGCAGCTTAATCCGGGGTGGCACAGATACGCAGTATTTT.

In this sample, this clone turned up a few times. J is TRBJ1-2 and V is TRBV4-1; D might be TRBD1 (6 bases). The CDR3 has 11 amino acids. Germline lookup yields CDR1 MGHRA and CDR2 YSYEKL. V was cut by 2 bases and J by 11 bases, with 9 bases left in between. CDR3 loop: CASSQNREYTF. Here the CDR3 DNA reads TGCGCCAGCAGCCAAAACAGGGAGTACACCTTC.

The gene calls are TRBV4-3 and TRBJ2-1; D might be TRBD1 or TRBD2, each matching 5 bases. This CDR3 has 16 residues. Trimming cost V 3 bases and J 9 bases, with 21 bases left between them. Per germline, CDR1 LGHNA and CDR2 YSLEER. CDR3 bases: TGCGCCAGCAGCCATCTAACGTGGGAGTCGGGACGTGAGCAGTTCTTC. This gives the protein CASSHLTWESGREQFF.

The chain is built from TRBV25-1 and TRBJ2-2, with 11 bases identical to TRBD2. Germline V CDR1 and CDR2: MGHDK, SYGVNS. The CDR3 consists of 17 residues. After removal of 5 bases from V and 2 bases from J, the junction contained 7 bases not matched to a gene. The CDR3: CASSLVGTSGNTGELFF. The CDR3 DNA is TGTGCCAGCAGTTTAGTCGGGACTAGCGGAAACACCGGGGAGCTGTTTTTT.

The chain uses TRBV9 and TRBJ2-1; TRBD2 aligns across 15 bases. From germline, CDR1 is SGDLS and CDR2 YYNGEE. This CDR3 contains 21 residues. With V trimmed by 0 bases and J by 4 bases, 14 bases remained unmatched. The CDR3 sequence: CASSVDPGLAGGTWAYNEQFF. In nucleotides, the CDR3 is TGTGCCAGCAGCGTAGACCCGGGACTAGCGGGGGGCACTTGGGCTTACAATGAGCAGTTCTTC.

The V and J genes are TRBV7-2 and TRBJ2-5, with TRBD2 as a possible D gene (5 bases). This CDR3 has 16 amino acids. V was pared by 4 bases and J by 2 bases, with 17 bases between. From germline, CDR1 is SGHTA and CDR2 FQGNSA. The CDR3 loop is CASSSSGIIGQETQYF. Written as DNA, the CDR3 is TGTGCCAGCAGCTCATCCGGGATAATCGGGCAAGAGACCCAGTACTTC.

This clone was counted between two and nine times. V is TRBV4-3 and J is TRBJ2-3, with 10 bases that match TRBD2. The CDR3 spans 15 residues. In germline, CDR1 is LGHNA, CDR2 YSLEER. Germline trimming cut 8 bases from V and 1 base from J; bases unmatched to any gene: 6. The CDR3 bases are TGCGCCAGCGGCACCGGGACTAGCGGCACAGATACGCAGTATTTT. Translation gives CASGTGTSGTDTQYF.

The V call is TRBV7-2, the J call TRBJ1-2; TRBD1 agrees at 7 bases. J lost 3 bases, V lost 5 bases, and 6 bases had no gene match. The CDR3 extends over 14 amino acids. CDR1 and CDR2 (germline): SGHTA, FQGNSA. As DNA, the CDR3 is TGTGCCAGCAGCCCACCGGGACAGTACTATGGCTACACCTTC. This translates into CASSPPGQYYGYTF.

The rearrangement uses TRBV11-2 and TRBJ1-2; no clear D gene. Trimming shortened V by 0 bases and J by 3 bases, and 14 bases separated the two germline ends. The length of the CDR3 is 16 residues. Germline values: CDR1 SGHAT, CDR2 FQNNGV. The CDR3 bases are TGTGCCAGCAGCTTAGAACGTTACCCTCAATACTATGGCTACACCTTC. Amino acid sequence: CASSLERYPQYYGYTF.

The chain joins TRBV7-6 to TRBJ1-6; D possibly corresponds to TRBD1 (6 bases). V was clipped by 5 bases and J by 8 bases, with 13 bases between them. Germline-derived CDR1 and CDR2 are SGHVS and FNYEAQ. The CDR3 length is 14 residues. For the CDR3, the DNA is TGTGCCAGCAGCCTGTCGACAGGAGATTCACCCCTCCACTTT. Protein: CASSLSTGDSPLHF.

This clone was counted a few times. The chain carries TRBV5-1 and TRBJ2-1, with D uncertain. The germline gives CDR1 SGHRS, CDR2 YFSETQ. The CDR3 consists of 13 residues. V lost 3 bases to trimming and J lost 6 bases, with 10 bases between them. The CDR3 DNA is TGCGCCAGCAGCTATGCAGCCTTCAATGAGCAGTTCTTC. Its translation: CASSYAAFNEQFF.

This clone turned up a few times. V gene TRBV6-5 combines with J gene TRBJ1-1, with no clear D. The ends were cut back, 6 bases at V and 7 bases at J, with 18 bases in the middle. Germline CDR1 reads MNHEY; CDR2 reads SVGAGI. The CDR3 totals 14 residues. CDR3 protein: CASRRWTETGEAFF. In DNA, the CDR3 is TGTGCCAGCAGACGTTGGACTGAGACGGGTGAAGCTTTCTTT.

This clone occurred many times. This rearrangement joins TRBV29-1 to TRBJ2-6, with TRBD1 matching over 10 bases. Germline-derived CDR1 and CDR2 are SQVTM and ANQGSEA. V lost 6 bases, J lost 0 bases, and 8 bases stayed unmatched. The CDR3 loop spans 17 amino acids. DNA of the CDR3: TGCAGCGTGATAGACAGGGGGCCCTCCTCTGGGGCCAACGTCCTGACTTTC. Encoded protein: CSVIDRGPSSGANVLTF. Full variable domain (missing parts from reference TRBV29-1 and TRBJ2-6): SAVISQKPSRDICQRGTSLTIQCQVDSQVTMMFWYRQQPGQSLTLIATANQGSEATYESGFVIDKFPISRPNLTFSTLTVSNMSPEDSSIYLCSVIDRGPSSGANVLTFGAGSRLTVL.

The rearrangement joins TRBV10-3 to TRBJ2-1; D possibly corresponds to TRBD1 (7 bases). The ends were cut back, 8 bases at V and 6 bases at J, with 17 bases in the middle. The CDR3 extends over 14 amino acids. The germline gives CDR1 ENHRY, CDR2 SYGVKD. CDR3 nucleotide sequence: TGTGCCATCGGGCAGGGGGGCCTAGGCAATGAGCAGTTCTTC. Translation: CAIGQGGLGNEQFF.

The chain is built from TRBV19 and TRBJ2-3; 9 nucleotides align to TRBD2. J was trimmed by 3 bases and V by 3 bases; bases with no gene match: 4. From germline, CDR1 is LNHDA and CDR2 SQIVND (reference sequence). CDR3 length: 15 amino acids. The CDR3 loop is CASSIPTSGTDTQYF. The CDR3, as DNA: TGTGCCAGTAGTATTCCCACTAGCGGGACAGATACGCAGTATTTT. The variable domain in full, with the rest retrieved from reference TRBV19 and TRBJ2-3, is DGGITQSPKYLFRKEGQNVTLSCEQNLNHDAMYWYRQDPGQGLRLIYYSQIVNDFQKGDIAEGYSVSREKKESFPLTVTSAQKNPTAFYLCASSIPTSGTDTQYFGPGTRLTVL.

The chain links TRBV7-9 to TRBJ2-1; TRBD2 matches 11 bases. The V gene's germline CDR1 is SEHNR and CDR2 FQNEAQ (reference sequence). V lost 5 bases, J lost 5 bases, and 17 bases stayed unmatched. The length of the CDR3 is 19 residues. CDR3 coding DNA: TGTGCCAGCAGCCTTCCGGGACTAGCGGAGAGTCGGGGTAACAATGAGCAGTTCTTC. This encodes CASSLPGLAESRGNNEQFF.

The V call is TRBV27, the J call TRBJ2-6; D unclear. Trimming removed 3 bases from V and 0 bases from J, with 6 bases in between. CDR1 is MNHEY and CDR2 is SMNVEV in the germline V gene (reference sequence). The CDR3 totals 15 residues. This CDR3 reads CASSFRSSGANVLTF. Written as DNA, the CDR3 is TGTGCCAGCAGTTTTCGGAGCTCTGGGGCCAACGTCCTGACTTTC.

This clone has ten or more counts. The rearrangement joins TRBV14 to TRBJ2-4, with D tentatively TRBD1 (5 bases). Between the trimmed V and J ends, which lost 5 bases and 8 bases, there was a span of 10 bases. The germline V gene encodes CDR1 SGHDN and CDR2 FVKESK. This CDR3 region has 12 residues. CDR3 sequence (DNA): TGTGCCAGCAGCAGGGGCTCCCACATTCAGTACTTC. The encoded protein is CASSRGSHIQYF.